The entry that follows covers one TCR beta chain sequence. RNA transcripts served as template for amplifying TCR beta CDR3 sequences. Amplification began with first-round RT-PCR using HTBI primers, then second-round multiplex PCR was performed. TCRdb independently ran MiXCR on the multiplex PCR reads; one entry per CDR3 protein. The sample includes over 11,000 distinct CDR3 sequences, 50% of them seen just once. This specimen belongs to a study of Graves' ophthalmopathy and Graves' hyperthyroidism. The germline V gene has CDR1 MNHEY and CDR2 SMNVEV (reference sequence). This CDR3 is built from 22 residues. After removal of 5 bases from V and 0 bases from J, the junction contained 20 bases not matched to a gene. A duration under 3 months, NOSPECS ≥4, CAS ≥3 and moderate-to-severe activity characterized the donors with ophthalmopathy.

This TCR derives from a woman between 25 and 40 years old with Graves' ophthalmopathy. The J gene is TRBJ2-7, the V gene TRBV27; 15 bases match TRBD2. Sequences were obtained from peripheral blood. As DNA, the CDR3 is TGTGCCAGCAGTCCCGCGGGCTTCATAGGGACTAGCGGGAGGAAAAGCTCCTACGAGCAGTACTTC. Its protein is CASSPAGFIGTSGRKSSYEQYF.